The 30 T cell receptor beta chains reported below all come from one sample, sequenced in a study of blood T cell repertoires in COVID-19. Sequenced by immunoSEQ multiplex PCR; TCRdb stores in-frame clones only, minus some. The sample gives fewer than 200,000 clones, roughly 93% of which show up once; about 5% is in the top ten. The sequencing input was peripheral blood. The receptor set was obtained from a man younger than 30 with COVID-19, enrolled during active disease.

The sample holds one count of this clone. This CDR3 is CASSQLSYEQYF. CDR3 nucleotides: TGTGCCAGCAGCCAACTATCCTACGAGCAGTACTTC. V gene TRBV3-1 (or the pseudogene TRBV3-2) combines with J gene TRBJ2-7; D unclear. CDR1 is LGHDT and CDR2 is YNNKEL in the germline V gene (reference sequence). Trimming removed 2 bases from V and 1 base from J, with 3 bases in between. The CDR3 is 12 amino acids.

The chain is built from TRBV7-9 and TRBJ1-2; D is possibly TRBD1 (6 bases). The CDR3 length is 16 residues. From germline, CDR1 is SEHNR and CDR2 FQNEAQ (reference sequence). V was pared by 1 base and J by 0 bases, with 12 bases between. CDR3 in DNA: TGTGCCAGCAGCTTAGGTCAGGGGCCAGCTAACTATGGCTACACCTTC. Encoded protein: CASSLGQGPANYGYTF.

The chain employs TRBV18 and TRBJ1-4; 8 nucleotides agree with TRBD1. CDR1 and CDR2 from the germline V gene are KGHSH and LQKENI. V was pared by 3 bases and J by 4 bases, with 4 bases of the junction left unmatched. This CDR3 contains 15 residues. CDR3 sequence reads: CASSPWDRINEKLFF. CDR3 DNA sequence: TGTGCCAGCTCACCCTGGGACAGGATTAATGAAAAACTGTTTTTT.

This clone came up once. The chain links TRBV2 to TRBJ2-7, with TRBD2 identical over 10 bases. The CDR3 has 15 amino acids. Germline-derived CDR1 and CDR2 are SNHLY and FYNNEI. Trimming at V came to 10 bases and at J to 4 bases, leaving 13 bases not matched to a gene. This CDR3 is CANRRPSGSKYEQYF. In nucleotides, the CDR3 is TGTGCCAACAGAAGACCTAGCGGGAGTAAATACGAGCAGTACTTC.

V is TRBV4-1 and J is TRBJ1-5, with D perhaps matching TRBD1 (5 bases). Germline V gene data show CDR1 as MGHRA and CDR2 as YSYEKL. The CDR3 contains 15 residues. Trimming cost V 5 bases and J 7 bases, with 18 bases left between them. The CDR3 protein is CASSFFGGEGQPQHF. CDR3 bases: TGCGCCAGCAGCTTCTTCGGAGGGGAGGGCCAGCCCCAGCATTTT.

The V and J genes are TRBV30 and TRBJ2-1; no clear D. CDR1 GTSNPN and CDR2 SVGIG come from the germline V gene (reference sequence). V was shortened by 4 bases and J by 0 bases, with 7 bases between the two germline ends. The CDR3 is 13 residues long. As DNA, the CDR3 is TGTGCCTGGACCCCGGGCTCCTACAATGAGCAGTTCTTC. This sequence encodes CAWTPGSYNEQFF.

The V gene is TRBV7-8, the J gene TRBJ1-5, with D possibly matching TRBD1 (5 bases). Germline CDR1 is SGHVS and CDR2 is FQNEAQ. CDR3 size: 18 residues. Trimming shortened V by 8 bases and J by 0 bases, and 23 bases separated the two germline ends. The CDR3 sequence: CASHLDPQGRYSNQPQHF. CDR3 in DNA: TGTGCCAGCCACTTAGACCCTCAGGGCCGCTATAGCAATCAGCCCCAGCATTTT.

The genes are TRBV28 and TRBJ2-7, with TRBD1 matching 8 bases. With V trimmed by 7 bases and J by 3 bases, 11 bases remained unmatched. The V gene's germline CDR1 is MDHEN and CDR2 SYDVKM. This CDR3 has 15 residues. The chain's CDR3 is CASKESGQGGYEQYF. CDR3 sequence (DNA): TGTGCCAGCAAGGAGTCCGGACAGGGTGGCTACGAGCAGTACTTC.

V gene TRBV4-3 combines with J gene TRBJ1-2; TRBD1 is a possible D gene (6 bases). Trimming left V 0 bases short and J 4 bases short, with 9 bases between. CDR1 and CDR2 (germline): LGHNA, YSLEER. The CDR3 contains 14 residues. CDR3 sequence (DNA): TGCGCCAGCAGCCAAGACAGGGGCCCCTATGGCTACACCTTC. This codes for CASSQDRGPYGYTF.

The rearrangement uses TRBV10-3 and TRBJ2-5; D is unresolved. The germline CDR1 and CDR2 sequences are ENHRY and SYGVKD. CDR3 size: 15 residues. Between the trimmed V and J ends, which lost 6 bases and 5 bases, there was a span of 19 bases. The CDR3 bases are TGTGCCATCAGCCAGACCCAGCCCGTCGGGGAGACCCAGTACTTC. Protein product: CAISQTQPVGETQYF.

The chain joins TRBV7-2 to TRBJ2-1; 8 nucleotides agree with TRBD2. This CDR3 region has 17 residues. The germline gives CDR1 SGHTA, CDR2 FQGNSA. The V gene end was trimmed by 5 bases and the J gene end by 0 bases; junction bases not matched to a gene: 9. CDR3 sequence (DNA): TGTGCCAGCAGCCCTCACGGTAGCGGGGTCTCCTACAATGAGCAGTTCTTC. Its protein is CASSPHGSGVSYNEQFF.

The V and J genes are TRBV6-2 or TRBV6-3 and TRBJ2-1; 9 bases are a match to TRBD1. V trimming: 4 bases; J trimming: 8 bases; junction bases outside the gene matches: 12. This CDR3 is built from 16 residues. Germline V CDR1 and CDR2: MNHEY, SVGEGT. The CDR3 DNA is TGTGCCAGCAGTTTGTTGGGACAGGGTCCTCGCGATGAGCAGTTCTTC. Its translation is CASSLLGQGPRDEQFF.

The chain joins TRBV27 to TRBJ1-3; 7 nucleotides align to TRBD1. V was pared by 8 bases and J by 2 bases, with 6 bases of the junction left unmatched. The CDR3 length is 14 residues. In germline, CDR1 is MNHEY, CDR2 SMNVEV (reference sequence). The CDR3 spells CASGYGTAGNTIYF. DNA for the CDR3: TGTGCCAGCGGGTATGGGACAGCTGGAAACACCATATATTTT.

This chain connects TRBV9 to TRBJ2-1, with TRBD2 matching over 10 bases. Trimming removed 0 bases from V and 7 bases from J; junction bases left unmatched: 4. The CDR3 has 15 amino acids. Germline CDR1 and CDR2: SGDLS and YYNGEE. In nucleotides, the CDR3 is TGTGCCAGCAGCGTAGCTAGCGGGAGTGGGAATGAGCAGTTCTTC. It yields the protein CASSVASGSGNEQFF. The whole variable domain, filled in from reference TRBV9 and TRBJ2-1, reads DSGVTQTPKHLITATGQRVTLRCSPRSGDLSVYWYQQSLDQGLQFLIQYYNGEERAKGNILERFSAQQFPDLHSELNLSSLELGDSALYFCASSVASGSGNEQFFGPGTRLTVL.

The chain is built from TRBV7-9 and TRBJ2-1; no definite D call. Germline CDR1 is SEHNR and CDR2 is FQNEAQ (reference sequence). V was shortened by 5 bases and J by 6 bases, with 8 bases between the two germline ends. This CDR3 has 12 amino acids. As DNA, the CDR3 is TGTGCCAGCAGCCCCCCCGGCAATGAGCAGTTCTTC. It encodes CASSPPGNEQFF.

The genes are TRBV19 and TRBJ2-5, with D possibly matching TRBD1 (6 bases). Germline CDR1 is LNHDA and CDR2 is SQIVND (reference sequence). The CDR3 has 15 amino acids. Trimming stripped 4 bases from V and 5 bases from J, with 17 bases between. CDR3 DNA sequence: TGTGCCAGTAGTACTGGACAGTCTACCGGGGAGACCCAGTACTTC. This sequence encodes CASSTGQSTGETQYF. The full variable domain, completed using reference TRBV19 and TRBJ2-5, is DGGITQSPKYLFRKEGQNVTLSCEQNLNHDAMYWYRQDPGQGLRLIYYSQIVNDFQKGDIAEGYSVSREKKESFPLTVTSAQKNPTAFYLCASSTGQSTGETQYFGPGTRLLVL.

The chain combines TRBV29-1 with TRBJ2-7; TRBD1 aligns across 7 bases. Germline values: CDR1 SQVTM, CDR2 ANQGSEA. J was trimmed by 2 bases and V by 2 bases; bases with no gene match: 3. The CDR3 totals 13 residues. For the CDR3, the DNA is TGCAGCGTTGAAACACAGGGGCCCTACGAGCAGTACTTC. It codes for CSVETQGPYEQYF.

CDR3 sequence: CASRTGQGSYGYTF. CDR3 in DNA: TGTGCCAGTAGGACTGGACAGGGGAGTTATGGCTACACCTTC. V and J are TRBV19 and TRBJ1-2; 9 bases agree with TRBD1. This CDR3 contains 14 residues. The ends lost 6 bases at V and 5 bases at J; junction bases unmatched: 7. CDR1 LNHDA and CDR2 SQIVND come from the germline V gene (reference sequence).

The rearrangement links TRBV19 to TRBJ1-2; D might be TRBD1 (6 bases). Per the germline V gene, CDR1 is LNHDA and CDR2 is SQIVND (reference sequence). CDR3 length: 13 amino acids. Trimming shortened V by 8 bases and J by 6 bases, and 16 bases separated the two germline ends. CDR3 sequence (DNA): TGTGCCAGTTCGGTTATGCAGGGGAATGGCTACACCTTC. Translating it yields CASSVMQGNGYTF.

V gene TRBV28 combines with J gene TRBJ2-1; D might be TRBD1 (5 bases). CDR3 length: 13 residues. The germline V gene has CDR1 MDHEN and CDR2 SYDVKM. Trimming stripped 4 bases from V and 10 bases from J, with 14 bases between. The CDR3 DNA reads TGTGCCAGCAGTTCGCAAGTAGCAGGGGAGCAGTTCTTC. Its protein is CASSSQVAGEQFF.

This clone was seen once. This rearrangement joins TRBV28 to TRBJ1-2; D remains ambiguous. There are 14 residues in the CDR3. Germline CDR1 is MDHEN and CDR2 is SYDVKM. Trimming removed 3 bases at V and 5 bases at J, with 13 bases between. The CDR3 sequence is CASSLLDTEYGYTF. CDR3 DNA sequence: TGTGCCAGCAGTTTGTTAGACACCGAATATGGCTACACCTTC.

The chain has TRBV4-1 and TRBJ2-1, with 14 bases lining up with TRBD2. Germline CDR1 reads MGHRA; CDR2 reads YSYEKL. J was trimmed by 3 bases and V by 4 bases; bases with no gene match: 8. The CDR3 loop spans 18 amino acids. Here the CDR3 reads CASSPGLAGVLFYNEQFF. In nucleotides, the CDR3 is TGCGCCAGCAGCCCGGGACTAGCGGGAGTGCTGTTCTACAATGAGCAGTTCTTC.

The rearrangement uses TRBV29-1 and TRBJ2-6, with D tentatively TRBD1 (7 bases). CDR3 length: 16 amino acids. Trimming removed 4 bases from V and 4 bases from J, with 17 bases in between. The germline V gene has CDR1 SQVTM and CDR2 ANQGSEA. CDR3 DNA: TGCAGCGTTGGGGGCCCGCAGGGGGGAGGGGCCAACGTCCTGACTTTC. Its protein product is CSVGGPQGGGANVLTF.

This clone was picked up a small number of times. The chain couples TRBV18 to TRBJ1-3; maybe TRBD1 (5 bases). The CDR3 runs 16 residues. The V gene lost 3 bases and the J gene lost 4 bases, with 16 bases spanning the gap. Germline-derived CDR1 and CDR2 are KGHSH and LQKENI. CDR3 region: CASSPPKLGAGNTIYF. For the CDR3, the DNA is TGTGCCAGCTCACCGCCGAAGTTAGGGGCCGGAAACACCATATATTTT.

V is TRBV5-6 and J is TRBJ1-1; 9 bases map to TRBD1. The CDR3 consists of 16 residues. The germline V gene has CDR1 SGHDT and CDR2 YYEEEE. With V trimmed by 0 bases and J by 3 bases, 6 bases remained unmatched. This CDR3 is CASSLVTGGWYTEAFF. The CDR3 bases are TGTGCCAGCAGCTTGGTGACAGGGGGATGGTACACTGAAGCTTTCTTT. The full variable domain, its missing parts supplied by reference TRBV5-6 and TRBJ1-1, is DAGVTQSPTHLIKTRGQQVTLRCSPKSGHDTVSWYQQALGQGPQFIFQYYEEEERQRGNFPDRFSGHQFPNYSSELNVNALLLGDSALYLCASSLVTGGWYTEAFFGQGTRLTVV.

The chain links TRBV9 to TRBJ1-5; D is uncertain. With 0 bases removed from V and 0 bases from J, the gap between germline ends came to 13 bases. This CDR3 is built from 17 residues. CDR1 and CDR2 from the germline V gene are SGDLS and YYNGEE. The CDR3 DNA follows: TGTGCCAGCAGCGTAGGTCCTCGTATTAATAGCAATCAGCCCCAGCATTTT. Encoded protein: CASSVGPRINSNQPQHF.

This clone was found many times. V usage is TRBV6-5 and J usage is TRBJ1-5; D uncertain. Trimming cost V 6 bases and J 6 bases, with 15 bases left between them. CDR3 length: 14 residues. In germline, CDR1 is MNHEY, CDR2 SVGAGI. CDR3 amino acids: CASSPSYNGQPQHF. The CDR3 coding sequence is TGTGCCAGCAGCCCATCGTATAACGGTCAGCCCCAGCATTTT.

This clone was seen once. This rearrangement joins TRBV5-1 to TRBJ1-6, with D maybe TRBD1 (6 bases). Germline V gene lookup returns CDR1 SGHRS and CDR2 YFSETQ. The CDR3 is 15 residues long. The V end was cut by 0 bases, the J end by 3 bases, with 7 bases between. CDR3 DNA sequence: TGCGCCAGCAGCTTGGAGACAGGCTATAATTCACCCCTCCACTTT. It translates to CASSLETGYNSPLHF.

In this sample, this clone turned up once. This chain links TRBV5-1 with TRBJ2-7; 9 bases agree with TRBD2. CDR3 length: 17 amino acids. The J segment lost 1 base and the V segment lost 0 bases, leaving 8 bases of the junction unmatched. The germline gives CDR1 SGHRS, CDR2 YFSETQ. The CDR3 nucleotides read TGCGCCAGCAGCTTGGACCCTAGGAGCGGGAGGTCCTACGAGCAGTACTTC. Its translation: CASSLDPRSGRSYEQYF.

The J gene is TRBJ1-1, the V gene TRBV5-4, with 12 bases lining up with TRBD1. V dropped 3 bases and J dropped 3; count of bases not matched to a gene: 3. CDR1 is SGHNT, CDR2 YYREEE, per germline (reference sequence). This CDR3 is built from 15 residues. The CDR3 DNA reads TGTGCCAGCAGCTCGGGACAGGGGGCGTACACTGAAGCTTTCTTT. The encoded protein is CASSSGQGAYTEAFF.